This T cell receptor (beta chain) was sequenced during a study of T cell responses to AZD1222 COVID-19 vaccine. Study-wide points: Among AZD1222 vaccinees, only five to seven were seropositive at baseline. Clonal diversity may have been underestimated, and the donors were mostly white British, with more females than males.

CDR1 is SGHDT and CDR2 is YYEEEE in the germline V gene. CDR3 length equals 13 residues. V was pared by 3 bases and J by 3 bases, with 0 bases of the junction left unmatched. On this clone itself: Its target is unknown.

The data were produced by immunoSEQ multiplex PCR, yet TCRdb's version contains in-frame clones alone and is incomplete. In the table there are about 96,000 clones, about 90% of which are singletons. This chain uses TRBV5-6 with TRBJ1-2; the match to TRBD1 covers 9 bases. The sequence was obtained from an adult in good health. The material sequenced was peripheral blood, taken on day 0 of AZD1222 vaccination. For the CDR3, the DNA is TGTGCCAGCAGCTGGACAGGGGACTATGGCTACACCTTC. Translated, it gives CASSWTGDYGYTF.